This record concerns one TCR beta chain sequence. What it binds is not known. This sample was taken from a study of cytomegalovirus exposure and HLA in healthy donors. The PCR made use of 60 Vbeta and 13 Jbeta primers. Measured with immunoSEQ multiplex PCR; TCRdb has only the in-frame clones, and not every one. The sample shows 170,000 or so clones, around four fifths of them seen only once. The study, taken as a whole, reports: An analysis was carried out later, and it reportedly showed fewer N-insertions in an Asian-associated ancestry cluster than the roughly 670-donor mean.

The CDR3 is made up of 16 amino acids. CDR1 is MNHNY and CDR2 is SVGAGI in the germline V gene (reference sequence). After removal of 6 bases from V and 6 bases from J, the junction contained 12 bases not matched to a gene. The sample was PBMCs. This rearrangement joins TRBV6-6 to TRBJ2-1, with 9 nucleotides matching TRBD2. This clonotype was obtained from a man over 45 in good health and CMV-seronegative. CDR3 DNA: TGTGCCAGCAGACCCCTAGCGGGGCGTTTCCCCAATGAGCAGTTCTTC. Translated: CASRPLAGRFPNEQFF.